Listed here are 15 T cell receptor beta chains from one sample, sequenced in a study of blood T cell repertoires in COVID-19. Sequencing was performed with immunoSEQ multiplex PCR; in TCRdb, only in-frame clones are kept and a portion is missing. The table lists approximately 210,000 clones, approximately 90% of them singletons. Sequencing was done on a sample of peripheral blood. Every receptor here comes from a middle-aged woman with acute or convalescent COVID-19.

This sequence joins TRBV19 and TRBJ1-1; D gene unclear. Germline V lookup: CDR1 LNHDA, CDR2 SQIVND (reference sequence). Trimming removed 3 bases at V and 2 bases at J, with 13 bases between. The CDR3 is made up of 15 amino acids. CDR3 amino acids: CASSINARLNTEAFF. The CDR3 nucleotides are TGTGCCAGTAGTATTAACGCCAGACTAAACACTGAAGCTTTCTTT.

This chain uses TRBV7-2 with TRBJ1-4; 12 bases match TRBD1. Looked up from germline, CDR1 is SGHTA and CDR2 is FQGNSA. The CDR3 has 18 residues. V gave up 2 bases and J gave up 8 bases; unmatched junction bases: 12. CDR3 sequence reads: CASSLSGQGARVREKLFF. The DNA of the CDR3 is TGTGCCAGCAGCTTATCGGGACAGGGGGCGCGGGTTAGGGAAAAACTGTTTTTT.

J is TRBJ2-5 and V is TRBV30, with 7 positions matching TRBD2. CDR3 length: 17 amino acids. V shed 3 bases, J shed 5 bases, and the junction held 18 bases outside the gene matches. CDR1 GTSNPN and CDR2 SVGIG come from the germline V gene (reference sequence). DNA of the CDR3: TGTGCCTGGAGCGCAAAAGCGGGGCCCACCCTAGGGGAGACCCAGTACTTC. This encodes CAWSAKAGPTLGETQYF.

The chain links TRBV5-1 to TRBJ2-2, with D hard to call. Germline V CDR1 and CDR2: SGHRS, YFSETQ. The CDR3 totals 15 residues. V was cut by 3 bases and J by 4 bases, with 13 bases left in between. The CDR3 region has the DNA TGCGCCAGCAGCTCTCCAGTGATTCGCACCGGGGAGCTGTTTTTT. Protein: CASSSPVIRTGELFF.

Only one count was recorded for this clone. This chain links TRBV5-6 with TRBJ1-3; D gene uncertain. This CDR3 has 12 amino acids. Germline CDR1 is SGHDT and CDR2 is YYEEEE. Trimming left V 0 bases short and J 10 bases short, with 8 bases between. CDR3: CASSLGAGTIYF. CDR3 in DNA: TGTGCCAGCAGCTTGGGGGCCGGAACCATATATTTT.

The chain is built from TRBV2 and TRBJ2-3; 10 nucleotides align to TRBD1. The CDR3 runs 13 residues. Germline CDR1 reads SNHLY; CDR2 reads FYNNEI. V gave up 5 bases and J gave up 6 bases; unmatched junction bases: 2. The CDR3 reads CASSRTGGDTQYF. The CDR3 DNA reads as TGTGCCAGCAGTCGGACAGGGGGGGATACGCAGTATTTT.

A single count supports this clone. The genes are TRBV2 and TRBJ2-6, with TRBD1 matching over 7 bases. Germline CDR1 and CDR2: SNHLY and FYNNEI. The CDR3 has 15 amino acids. Germline trimming cut 6 bases from V and 4 bases from J; bases unmatched to any gene: 6. CDR3 sequence: CASSLTGDGANVLTF. The CDR3 region has the DNA TGTGCCAGCAGCCTTACAGGGGACGGGGCCAACGTCCTGACTTTC. The full variable domain, with the rest looked up from reference TRBV2 and TRBJ2-6, is EPEVTQTPSHQVTQMGQEVILRCVPISNHLYFYWYRQILGQKVEFLVSFYNNEISEKSEIFDDQFSVERPDGSNFTLKIRSTKLEDSAMYFCASSLTGDGANVLTFGAGSRLTVL.

The V call is TRBV29-1, the J call TRBJ1-5; D gene uncertain. There are 13 residues in the CDR3. With 5 bases removed from V and 0 bases from J, the gap between germline ends came to 8 bases. Looked up from germline, CDR1 is SQVTM and CDR2 is ANQGSEA. The CDR3 bases are TGCAGCGTTCGCAGTTCTAGCAATCAGCCCCAGCATTTT. Translating gives CSVRSSSNQPQHF.

This rearrangement joins TRBV6-2 or TRBV6-3 to TRBJ1-5; 8 bases agree with TRBD1. Germline assignment: CDR1 MNHEY and CDR2 SVGEGT. Germline trimming cut 4 bases from V and 7 bases from J; bases unmatched to any gene: 6. The CDR3 covers 14 residues. CDR3 coding DNA: TGTGCCAGCAGTTCCCAGGACAGGGTCCAGCCCCAGCATTTT. Translation: CASSSQDRVQPQHF.

The CDR3 sequence: CASSPTAQGRNTIYF. In nucleotides, the CDR3 is TGTGCCAGCAGCCCTACGGCTCAGGGGAGAAACACCATATATTTT. The chain has TRBV9 and TRBJ1-3, with D possibly TRBD1 on 6 matching bases. The CDR3 is made up of 15 amino acids. Trimming removed 4 bases from V and 5 bases from J, with 16 bases in between. Germline CDR1 SGDLS, CDR2 YYNGEE.

The CDR3: CASTPSWGGSYEQYV. The CDR3 nucleotides read TGTGCCAGCACCCCCTCCTGGGGGGGATCCTACGAGCAGTACGTC. This chain joins TRBV27 and TRBJ2-7; 7 bases map to TRBD2. The ends lost 7 bases at V and 1 base at J; junction bases unmatched: 10. Germline CDR1 reads MNHEY; CDR2 reads SMNVEV (reference sequence). The CDR3 is made up of 15 amino acids.

J is TRBJ1-1 and V is TRBV7-8; D gene ambiguous. Germline loops: CDR1 SGHVS, CDR2 FQNEAQ. The CDR3 runs to 14 residues. The V end lost 2 bases, the J end lost 1 base, and 8 bases lay between the germline ends. The CDR3 reads CASSLTRGNTEAFF. Here the CDR3 DNA reads TGTGCCAGCAGCTTAACGCGGGGGAACACTGAAGCTTTCTTT.

The V gene is TRBV25-1, the J gene TRBJ2-3; D perhaps matches TRBD1 (5 bases). The V end lost 4 bases, the J end lost 4 bases, and 12 bases lay between the germline ends. The CDR3 runs to 14 residues. CDR1 MGHDK and CDR2 SYGVNS come from the germline V gene. DNA for the CDR3: TGTGCCAGCAGTGCCAGGGAAATCCCAGATACGCAGTATTTT. Its protein is CASSAREIPDTQYF.

The chain uses TRBV27 and TRBJ2-1; D is unresolved. Germline-derived CDR1 and CDR2 are MNHEY and SMNVEV (reference sequence). The CDR3 totals 15 residues. Trimming shortened V by 2 bases and J by 8 bases, and 16 bases separated the two germline ends. DNA for the CDR3: TGTGCCAGCAGTTTAGCGGCCGGGTCTCTCGATGAGCAGTTCTTC. The encoded protein is CASSLAAGSLDEQFF.

CDR3 loop: CAWSPGQRDNQPQHF. DNA for the CDR3: TGTGCCTGGAGCCCCGGACAGCGAGACAATCAGCCCCAGCATTTT. The chain links TRBV30 to TRBJ1-5; TRBD1 is a possible D gene (6 bases). Trimming removed 3 bases from V and 3 bases from J, with 15 bases in between. Germline values: CDR1 GTSNPN, CDR2 SVGIG (reference sequence). The CDR3 runs to 15 residues.